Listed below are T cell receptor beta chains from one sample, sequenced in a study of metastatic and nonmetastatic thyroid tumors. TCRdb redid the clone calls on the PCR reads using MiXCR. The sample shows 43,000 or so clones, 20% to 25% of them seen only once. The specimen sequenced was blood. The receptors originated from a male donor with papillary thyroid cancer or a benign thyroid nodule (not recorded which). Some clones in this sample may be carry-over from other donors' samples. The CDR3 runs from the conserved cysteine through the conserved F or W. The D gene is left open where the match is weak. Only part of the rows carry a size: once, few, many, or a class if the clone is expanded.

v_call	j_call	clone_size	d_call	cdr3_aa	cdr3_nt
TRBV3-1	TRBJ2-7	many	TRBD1	CASSQETGEQYF	TGTGCCAGCAGCCAAGAGACAGGGGAGCAGTACTTC
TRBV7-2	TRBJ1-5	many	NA	CASSKGDTLHQHF	TGTGCCAGCAGCAAGGGGGACACTCTTCACCAGCATTTT
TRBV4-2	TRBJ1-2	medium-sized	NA	CASSPLGVDYGYTF	TGTGCCAGCAGCCCCCTCGGGGTCGACTATGGCTACACCTTC
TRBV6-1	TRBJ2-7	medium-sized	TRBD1	CASSGDRGTYEQYF	TGTGCCAGCAGTGGGGACAGGGGGACCTACGAGCAGTACTTC
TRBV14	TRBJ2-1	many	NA	CASSLGRGGAGYNEQFF	TGTGCCAGCAGCCTTGGGAGGGGGGGAGCAGGATACAATGAGCAGTTCTTC
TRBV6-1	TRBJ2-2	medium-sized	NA	CASQRDTTNTGELFF	TGTGCCAGCCAAAGGGACACTACGAACACCGGGGAGCTGTTTTTT
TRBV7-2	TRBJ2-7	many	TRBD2	CASSPRLAGLRDEQYF	TGTGCCAGCAGCCCGCGACTAGCGGGCCTGAGGGACGAGCAGTACTTC
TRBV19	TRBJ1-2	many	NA	CASSNSDRRGGYTF	TGTGCCAGTAGTAATAGTGACAGGCGGGGCGGCTACACCTTC
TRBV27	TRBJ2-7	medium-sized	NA	CASSLSEARSEQYF	TGTGCCAGCAGTTTATCTGAGGCCCGGAGCGAGCAGTACTTC
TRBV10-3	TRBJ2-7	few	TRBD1	CAIRGQGVYEQYF	TGTGCCATCAGGGGACAGGGAGTCTACGAGCAGTACTTC
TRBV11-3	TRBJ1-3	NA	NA	CASSLVGNTIYF	TGTGCCAGCAGCCTTGTGGGAAACACCATATATTTT
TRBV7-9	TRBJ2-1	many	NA	CASSLVWSSSYNEQFF	TGTGCCAGCAGCTTAGTGTGGAGCAGCTCCTACAATGAGCAGTTCTTC
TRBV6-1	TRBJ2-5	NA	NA	CASRGAALQETQYF	TGTGCCAGCAGGGGAGCGGCACTCCAAGAGACCCAGTACTTC
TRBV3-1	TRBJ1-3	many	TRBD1	CASSRQGFMANTIYF	TGTGCCAGCAGCCGACAGGGGTTTATGGCGAACACCATATATTTT
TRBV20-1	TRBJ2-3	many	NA	CSVRTDLSTDTQYF	TGCAGTGTAAGGACAGACCTTAGCACAGATACGCAGTATTTT
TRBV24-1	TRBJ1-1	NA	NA	CATMGEENTEAFF	TGTGCCACCATGGGGGAGGAGAACACTGAAGCTTTCTTT
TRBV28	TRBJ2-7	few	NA	CASSEAGAPYEQYF	TGTGCCAGCTCCGAGGCGGGGGCCCCCTACGAGCAGTACTTC
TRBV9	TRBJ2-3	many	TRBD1	CASSLADRGADTQYF	TGTGCCAGCAGCTTAGCGGACAGGGGGGCAGATACGCAGTATTTT
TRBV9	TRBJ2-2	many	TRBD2	CASSVGGTRGAGELFF	TGTGCCAGCAGCGTGGGGGGGACTAGAGGTGCCGGGGAGCTGTTTTTT
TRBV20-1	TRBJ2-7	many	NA	CSARASKGEGLYEQYF	TGCAGTGCTAGAGCCTCAAAGGGGGAGGGCCTCTACGAGCAGTACTTC
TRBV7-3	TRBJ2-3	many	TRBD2	CASSPGLASPDTQYF	TGTGCCAGCAGCCCGGGACTAGCGAGCCCAGATACGCAGTATTTT
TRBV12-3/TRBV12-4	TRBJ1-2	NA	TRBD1	CASSSWTGRSYGYTF	TGTGCCAGCAGTTCATGGACAGGGAGGTCCTATGGCTACACCTTC
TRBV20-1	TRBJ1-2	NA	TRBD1	CSASGTGSLNSGYTF	TGCAGTGCTTCCGGGACAGGGAGTCTCAATTCTGGCTACACCTTC
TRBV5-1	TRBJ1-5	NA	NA	CASSASPGEGPKHF	TGCGCCAGCAGCGCCTCTCCCGGAGAAGGGCCCAAACATTTT
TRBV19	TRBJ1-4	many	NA	CASSTSAYEKLFF	TGTGCCAGTAGCACGTCAGCCTATGAAAAACTGTTTTTT
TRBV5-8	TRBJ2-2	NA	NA	CASSRGTDFNTGELFF	TGTGCCAGCAGCCGCGGGACAGACTTTAACACCGGGGAGCTGTTTTTT
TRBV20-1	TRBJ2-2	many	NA	CSATFSAGELFF	TGCAGTGCCACATTCAGCGCCGGGGAGCTGTTTTTT
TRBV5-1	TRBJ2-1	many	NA	CASSLDSAPYNEQFF	TGCGCCAGCAGCTTAGACAGCGCGCCCTACAATGAGCAGTTCTTC
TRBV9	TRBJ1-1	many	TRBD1	CASSPRQGSNTEAFF	TGTGCCAGCAGCCCCAGACAGGGGTCGAACACTGAAGCTTTCTTT
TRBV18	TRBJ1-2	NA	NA	CASSPPTRSYDGYTF	TGTGCCAGCTCACCACCGACCAGGAGCTATGATGGCTACACCTTC
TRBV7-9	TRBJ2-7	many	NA	CASSLEGALPYEQYF	TGTGCCAGCAGCCTTGAAGGAGCGCTTCCCTACGAGCAGTACTTC
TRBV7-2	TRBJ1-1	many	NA	CASSSRGTEAFF	TGTGCCAGCAGCTCTAGGGGGACTGAAGCTTTCTTC
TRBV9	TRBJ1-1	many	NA	CASSVGGTGWGITEAFF	TGTGCCAGCAGCGTAGGGGGAACAGGGTGGGGTATCACTGAAGCTTTCTTT
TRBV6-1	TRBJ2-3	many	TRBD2	CASRPLRGVGADTQYF	TGTGCCAGCAGGCCCCTGCGGGGGGTAGGAGCAGATACGCAGTATTTT
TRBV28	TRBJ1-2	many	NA	CASSSGTPSYGYTF	TGTGCCAGCAGTTCGGGGACACCAAGCTATGGCTACACCTTC
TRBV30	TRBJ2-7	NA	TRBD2	CAWSVLAGGSYEQYF	TGTGCCTGGAGTGTACTAGCGGGGGGGTCCTACGAGCAGTACTTC
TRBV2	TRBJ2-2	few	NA	CASKGPGMGTGDLFF	TGTGCCAGCAAAGGGCCAGGGATGGGCACCGGTGATCTGTTTTTT
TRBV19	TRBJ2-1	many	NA	CASNRGRETNEQFF	TGTGCCAGTAATAGGGGGCGGGAGACCAATGAGCAGTTCTTC
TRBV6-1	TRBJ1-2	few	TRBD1	CATHGFDRDYGYTF	TGTGCCACCCATGGGTTTGACAGGGACTATGGCTACACCTTC
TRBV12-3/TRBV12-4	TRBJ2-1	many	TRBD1	CASSGEGAGHNEQFF	TGTGCCAGCAGCGGTGAGGGGGCAGGGCACAATGAGCAGTTCTTC
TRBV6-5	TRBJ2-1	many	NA	CASSYTTYSGRASGEQFF	TGTGCCAGCAGTTACACTACCTATAGCGGCAGGGCCTCGGGTGAGCAGTTCTTC
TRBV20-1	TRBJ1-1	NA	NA	CSSMIQGGTEAFF	TGCAGTTCAATGATACAGGGAGGCACTGAAGCTTTCTTT
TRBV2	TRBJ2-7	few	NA	CASSALGTGPYEQYF	TGTGCCAGCAGTGCCTTGGGGACGGGACCCTACGAGCAGTACTTC
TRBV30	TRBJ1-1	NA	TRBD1	CAWRRQGNTEAFF	TGTGCCTGGAGAAGACAGGGAAACACTGAAGCTTTCTTT
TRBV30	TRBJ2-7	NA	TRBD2	CAWSRAGGSEQYF	TGTGCCTGGAGTCGCGCGGGGGGATCCGAGCAGTACTTC
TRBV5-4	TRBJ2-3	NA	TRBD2	CASSPTSEDTQYF	TGTGCCAGCAGCCCGACTAGCGAGGATACGCAGTATTTT
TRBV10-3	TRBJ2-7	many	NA	CAISGGASYEQYF	TGTGCCATCAGCGGAGGGGCCTCTTACGAGCAGTACTTC
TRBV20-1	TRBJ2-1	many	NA	CSALAESHNEQFF	TGCAGTGCCTTAGCGGAAAGCCACAATGAGCAGTTCTTC
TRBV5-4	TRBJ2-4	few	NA	CASSLDNKNIQYF	TGTGCCAGCAGCTTGGACAACAAAAACATTCAGTACTTC
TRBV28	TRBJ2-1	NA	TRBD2	CASESGGSGGGEQFF	TGTGCCAGCGAGTCCGGGGGGTCTGGTGGCGGTGAGCAGTTCTTC
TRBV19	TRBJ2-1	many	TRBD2	CASSITGTRYNEQFF	TGTGCCAGTAGTATAACCGGGACTAGATACAATGAGCAGTTCTTC
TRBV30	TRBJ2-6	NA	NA	CALGRGPVSSGANVLTF	TGTGCCCTGGGGCGGGGCCCAGTCTCGTCTGGGGCCAACGTCCTGACTTTC
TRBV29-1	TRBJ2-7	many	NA	CSVESTAYEQYF	TGCAGCGTTGAATCGACAGCCTACGAGCAGTACTTC
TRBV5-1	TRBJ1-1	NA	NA	CASSLDWTNTEAFF	TGCGCCAGCAGCTTGGACTGGACGAACACTGAAGCTTTCTTT